The T cell receptor (beta chain) described here comes from a study of shared clonotypes between healthy human individuals. General study points: Rarefaction exposed incomplete sorted-subset sequencing despite large depth.

Assay execution proceeded at the deep level. For each subset, genomic DNA was distributed in equal portions over several immunoSEQ plates. Profiled with immunoSEQ multiplex PCR; TCRdb holds only in-frame clones, not every one. This table holds millions of clones, more than 85% found once. Regarding this clone: Antigen: not known.

The CDR3 is 15 residues long. Germline assignment: CDR1 LGHNA and CDR2 YSLEER. Between the trimmed V and J ends, which lost 0 bases and 0 bases, there was a span of 5 bases. The rearrangement joins TRBV4-3 to TRBJ1-4; D gene ambiguous. The source material was naive CD4+ T cells from PBMCs. The subset is: CD45RA+ positively selected. The receptor was derived from a man aged 18 to 29 in good health. Some clones in this sample may be carry-over from other donors' samples. CDR3 DNA: TGCGCCAGCAGCCAAGACGGTGCAACTAATGAAAAACTGTTTTTT. Translated: CASSQDGATNEKLFF.